The source of this TCR beta chain is a study of T-cell memory formation after mild COVID-19. Study-level results: Confirmation was lacking for SARS-CoV-2 specificity of second-wave clones that peaked on day 37.

This clonotype has at least ten counts. Its cognate antigen is unknown. Constant-segment primers and 5'RACE yielded cDNA libraries for TCR alpha and TCR beta, each carrying sample barcodes and UMIs. TCRdb fed the 5' RACE reads into MiXCR, producing one record per CDR3 protein. This table holds under 300,000 distinct CDR3 sequences, roughly 8.2% found once. This receptor was identified in a man between 18 and 35 years old who had mild COVID-19 (a few samples of this study predate the infection). Cell type and time point are not known. Material for sequencing was PBMCs or a T cell subset sorted from them (not recorded which).

CDR3 loop: CASSPRRDAGYTF. The DNA of the CDR3 is TGTGCCAGCAGCCCCCGGCGTGACGCGGGCTACACCTTC. The chain is built from TRBV7-2 and TRBJ1-2; D gene unclear. The V and J ends lost 5 bases and 8 bases respectively, with 15 bases between them. CDR3 length: 13 amino acids. Germline CDR1 and CDR2: SGHTA and FQGNSA.